These 32 T cell receptor beta chains originate from one sample sequenced in a study of graft-versus-host responses after intestinal transplantation. Produced via immunoSEQ multiplex PCR; TCRdb's table is partial and in-frame only. The repertoire holds 95,000 to 110,000 clones, with roughly 87% as singletons. These receptors have no known antigen. The input for sequencing was unstimulated CD4+ T cells sorted from spleen or lymph node cells, taken before intestinal transplant. The receptor set was obtained from a human donor who received an intestinal transplant.

The chain couples TRBV10-1 to TRBJ2-5; D unresolved. Per germline, CDR1 WNHNN and CDR2 SYGVQD (reference sequence). V gave up 7 bases and J gave up 0 bases, with 6 bases separating them. CDR3 length: 12 residues. The CDR3 nucleotides are TGCGCCAGCAACAGAAACCAAGAGACCCAGTACTTC. This gives the protein CASNRNQETQYF.

This chain joins TRBV10-3 and TRBJ1-4, with 11 positions matching TRBD1. Germline V gives CDR1 ENHRY, CDR2 SYGVKD. The CDR3 is made up of 14 amino acids. Trimming took 6 bases from V and 5 from J; bases not matched to a gene: 2. The CDR3 region is CAIRGTGGNEKLFF. CDR3 bases: TGTGCCATCAGAGGGACAGGGGGAAATGAAAAACTGTTTTTT.

The chain employs TRBV18 and TRBJ2-5, with a weak D call TRBD2 (6 bases). Germline V gene data show CDR1 as KGHSH and CDR2 as LQKENI. The V end was cut by 3 bases, the J end by 1 base, with 9 bases between. The CDR3 is 14 amino acids. The CDR3 region has the DNA TGTGCCAGCTCACCGGGACTTCTCCAAGAGACCCAGTACTTC. Protein sequence: CASSPGLLQETQYF.

This clone was seen only once. V is TRBV18 and J is TRBJ2-1; no clear D. The CDR3 covers 15 residues. Germline-derived CDR1 and CDR2 are KGHSH and LQKENI. Trimming cost V 6 bases and J 12 bases, with 24 bases left between them. CDR3 sequence: CASSAERAVFGRQFF. The CDR3 DNA reads TGTGCCAGCTCCGCGGAAAGGGCAGTTTTTGGTAGGCAGTTCTTC. The full variable domain, rest sourced from reference TRBV18 and TRBJ2-1, is NAGVMQNPRHLVRRRGQEARLRCSPMKGHSHVYWYRQLPEEGLKFMVYLQKENIIDESGMPKERFSAEFPKEGPSILRIQQVVRGDSAAYFCASSAERAVFGRQFFGPGTRLTVL.

A single count supports this clone. The chain uses TRBV7-9 and TRBJ1-1; 7 bases map to TRBD1. The CDR3 is 16 residues long. The trim removed 3 bases at V and 0 bases at J, leaving 7 bases unmatched. Per the germline V gene, CDR1 is SEHNR and CDR2 is FQNEAQ (reference sequence). The CDR3 nucleotides are TGTGCCAGCAGCTTCTGGACAGGCTTCATGAACACTGAAGCTTTCTTT. It codes for CASSFWTGFMNTEAFF.

This clone was seen only a few times. The chain has TRBV12-5 and TRBJ1-6, with D uncertain. The germline gives CDR1 LGHNT, CDR2 FRNRAP. With 5 bases removed from V and 4 bases from J, the gap between germline ends came to 6 bases. The CDR3 is 13 residues long. CDR3 nucleotides: TGTGCTAGTGGTCAGAGATATAATTCACCCCTCCACTTT. Translation: CASGQRYNSPLHF.

The V and J genes are TRBV6-6 and TRBJ2-1; D may match TRBD1 or TRBD2 (5 bases each). Germline V lookup: CDR1 MNHNY, CDR2 SVGAGI (reference sequence). The V and J ends lost 8 bases and 3 bases respectively, with 14 bases between them. The CDR3 contains 14 residues. CDR3 DNA sequence: TGTGCCAGCTCTCTTGGGGGTTACTACAATGAGCAGTTCTTC. Protein: CASSLGGYYNEQFF.

V gene TRBV19 combines with J gene TRBJ1-2; D possibly corresponds to TRBD1 (6 bases). Germline CDR1 LNHDA, CDR2 SQIVND (reference sequence). The V and J ends lost 3 bases and 4 bases respectively, with 12 bases between them. CDR3 length: 14 amino acids. CDR3 sequence reads: CASSIVGGPYGYTF. For the CDR3, the DNA is TGTGCCAGTAGTATTGTCGGGGGCCCCTATGGCTACACCTTC.

The gene calls are TRBV5-5 and TRBJ2-1; D gene ambiguous. V was clipped by 0 bases and J by 7 bases, with 2 bases between them. The length of the CDR3 is 11 residues. The germline gives CDR1 SGHKS, CDR2 YYEKEE (reference sequence). This CDR3 reads CASSLENEQFF. CDR3 bases: TGTGCCAGCAGCTTGGAGAATGAGCAGTTCTTC.

The chain is built from TRBV15 and TRBJ1-2; a weak D match, TRBD1 (5 bases). CDR3 length: 16 residues. Trimming took 1 base from V and 2 from J, leaving 14 bases between them. The germline gives CDR1 LNHNV, CDR2 YYDKDF (reference sequence). The CDR3 DNA sequence: TGTGCCACCAGCAGAGGTACTACCGGGACCAACTATGGCTACACCTTC. As protein: CATSRGTTGTNYGYTF. The whole variable domain, filled in from reference TRBV15 and TRBJ1-2, reads DAMVIQNPRYQVTQFGKPVTLSCSQTLNHNVMYWYQQKSSQAPKLLFHYYDKDFNNEADTPDNFQSRRPNTSFCFLDIRSPGLGDTAMYLCATSRGTTGTNYGYTFGSGTRLTVV.

This clone occurred once. The CDR3 DNA is TGTGCCAGTAGACCCCCAACAGGGCGGCGGAGCAATCAGCCCCAGCATTTT. Protein: CASRPPTGRRSNQPQHF. V usage is TRBV19 and J usage is TRBJ1-5; possible D gene TRBD1, 6 bases. The CDR3 is made up of 17 amino acids. CDR1 and CDR2 from the germline V gene are LNHDA and SQIVND (reference sequence). V was shortened by 6 bases and J by 1 base, with 19 bases between the two germline ends.

V gene TRBV5-1 combines with J gene TRBJ2-1; D unresolved. The ends were cut back, 0 bases at V and 3 bases at J, with 7 bases in the middle. Germline-derived CDR1 and CDR2 are SGHRS and YFSETQ. The CDR3 has 14 amino acids. CDR3: CASSLAANYNEQFF. The CDR3 bases are TGCGCCAGCAGCTTGGCCGCTAACTACAATGAGCAGTTCTTC.

The gene calls are TRBV7-2 and TRBJ2-7; 7 bases match TRBD1. The CDR3 sequence is 15 residues long. Losses at the gene ends were 6 bases for V and 1 base for J; bases not matched to a gene: 9. From germline, CDR1 is SGHTA and CDR2 FQGNSA. CDR3 nucleotides: TGTGCCAGCAGTTATACAGGGGTTGTATCCTACGAGCAGTACTTC. Protein product: CASSYTGVVSYEQYF.

CDR3 DNA: TGTGCCAGCAGCTTAGCGCGCTCCGCCGGTGAGCAGTTCTTC. It is translated as CASSLARSAGEQFF. V and J are TRBV7-2 and TRBJ2-1; D unresolved. The V gene lost 0 bases and the J gene lost 9 bases, with 12 bases spanning the gap. This CDR3 spans 14 amino acids. CDR1 SGHTA and CDR2 FQGNSA come from the germline V gene.

The chain's CDR3 is CASRLGGSGETQYF. In nucleotides, the CDR3 is TGTGCCAGCCGGCTCGGGGGGAGCGGAGAGACCCAGTACTTC. The chain joins TRBV6-6 to TRBJ2-5, with 7 bases lining up with TRBD2. The germline gives CDR1 MNHNY, CDR2 SVGAGI (reference sequence). The CDR3 loop spans 14 amino acids. The V and J ends lost 8 bases and 4 bases, in that order; junction bases with no gene match: 10.

The genes are TRBV6-6 and TRBJ1-2, with D possibly TRBD1 on 5 matching bases. V gave up 5 bases and J gave up 8 bases, with 12 bases separating them. Germline CDR1 reads MNHNY; CDR2 reads SVGAGI (reference sequence). The CDR3 totals 12 residues. As DNA, the CDR3 is TGTGCCAGCAGTGACGATGGGGGAGGCTACACCTTC. Translation gives CASSDDGGGYTF.

This rearrangement joins TRBV28 to TRBJ2-7; the D is unclear. V gave up 7 bases and J gave up 3 bases, with 19 bases separating them. The V gene's germline CDR1 is MDHEN and CDR2 SYDVKM. The CDR3 extends over 15 amino acids. DNA of the CDR3: TGTGCCAGCACCGACTCCGCAGGAACCATCTACGAGCAGTACTTC. Translated: CASTDSAGTIYEQYF. Together with reference TRBV28 and TRBJ2-7, the CDR3 gives the full variable domain: DVKVTQSSRYLVKRTGEKVFLECVQDMDHENMFWYRQDPGLGLRLIYFSYDVKMKEKGDIPEGYSVSREKKERFSLILESASTNQTSMYLCASTDSAGTIYEQYFGPGTRLTVT.

The chain carries TRBV11-2 and TRBJ2-5; 8 nucleotides align to TRBD2. This CDR3 comprises 16 residues. Trimming cost V 5 bases and J 4 bases; bases outside gene matches: 12. Germline CDR1 is SGHAT and CDR2 is FQNNGV. The CDR3 DNA reads TGTGCCAGCAGCCCGAGACTAGCGCGAGGCTTAGAGACCCAGTACTTC. This codes for CASSPRLARGLETQYF.

The gene calls are TRBV19 and TRBJ2-2; the D is unclear. Germline CDR1 LNHDA, CDR2 SQIVND (reference sequence). This CDR3 contains 13 residues. Trimming pared 5 bases from V and 6 bases from J, leaving 10 bases between. CDR3 nucleotide sequence: TGTGCCAGTAGTTTTACGGGTTCCGGGGAGCTGTTTTTT. It yields the protein CASSFTGSGELFF.

The chain employs TRBV4-1 and TRBJ2-5; D ambiguous. Germline V CDR1 and CDR2: MGHRA, YSYEKL. The CDR3 is made up of 13 amino acids. V lost 0 bases and J 5 bases, leaving 7 bases between the germline ends. This CDR3 reads CASSQDLRETQYF. The CDR3 DNA reads TGCGCCAGCAGCCAAGACTTACGGGAGACCCAGTACTTC.

The rearrangement joins TRBV28 to TRBJ2-1; D may be TRBD2 (5 bases). The CDR3 extends over 14 amino acids. CDR1 is MDHEN, CDR2 SYDVKM, per germline. The V gene lost 2 bases and the J gene lost 10 bases, with 15 bases spanning the gap. The chain's CDR3 is CASSLIRPGKEQFF. The CDR3, as DNA: TGTGCCAGCAGTTTAATACGACCGGGGAAGGAGCAGTTCTTC.

CDR3 DNA: TGTGCCAGCAGCTTACGGGGGGGATTAGGCTATCCCTACGAGCAGTACTTC. This encodes CASSLRGGLGYPYEQYF. The V call is TRBV11-2, the J call TRBJ2-7; 8 positions match TRBD2. This CDR3 has 17 residues. Germline CDR1 is SGHAT and CDR2 is FQNNGV. V lost 2 bases and J lost 2; bases outside the gene matches: 11. Looking up the rest from reference TRBV11-2 and TRBJ2-7 gives the full variable domain: EAGVAQSPRYKIIEKRQSVAFWCNPISGHATLYWYQQILGQGPKLLIQFQNNGVVDDSQLPKDRFSAERLKGVDSTLKIQPAKLEDSAVYLCASSLRGGLGYPYEQYFGPGTRLTVT.

The chain has TRBV11-3 and TRBJ2-1; 9 positions agree with TRBD1. Germline CDR1 and CDR2: SGHNT and YENEEA. CDR3 length: 16 residues. Losses at the gene ends were 1 base for V and 8 bases for J; bases not matched to a gene: 9. CDR3 DNA sequence: TGTGCCAGCAGCTTAGCTATGGGGACAGGGACAGATGAGCAGTTCTTC. Protein product: CASSLAMGTGTDEQFF.

The rearrangement links TRBV5-4 to TRBJ2-5; D is uncertain. Between the trimmed V and J ends, which lost 1 base and 4 bases, there was a span of 8 bases. Germline values: CDR1 SGHNT, CDR2 YYREEE (reference sequence). The CDR3 extends over 13 amino acids. CDR3 sequence (DNA): TGTGCCAGCAGCTTGTCCGTGGGAGAGACCCAGTACTTC. Protein product: CASSLSVGETQYF.

The chain is built from TRBV29-1 and TRBJ2-7; the match to TRBD2 covers 7 bases. Germline CDR1 is SQVTM and CDR2 is ANQGSEA. CDR3 length: 13 residues. Unmatched junction bases numbered 4, after V lost 5 bases and J lost 0 bases. Written as DNA, the CDR3 is TGCAGCGTTTGGGGACTACTCTCCTACGAGCAGTACTTC. Translating it yields CSVWGLLSYEQYF.

V gene TRBV7-9 combines with J gene TRBJ1-5; a possible D gene is TRBD1 (6 bases). Looked up from germline, CDR1 is SEHNR and CDR2 is FQNEAQ (reference sequence). V was trimmed by 3 bases and J by 3 bases, leaving 9 bases between them. The CDR3 totals 14 residues. This CDR3 reads CASSLGAANQPQHF. The CDR3 nucleotides are TGTGCCAGCAGCTTGGGGGCGGCCAATCAGCCCCAGCATTTT.

The rearrangement links TRBV18 to TRBJ1-2; weak D call: TRBD1 (6 bases). The V gene lost 1 base and the J gene lost 1 base, with 13 bases spanning the gap. CDR1 KGHSH and CDR2 LQKENI come from the germline V gene. The CDR3 runs to 16 residues. The CDR3 coding sequence is TGTGCCAGCTCACCACGGAGGGGGTTCAATAACTATGGCTACACCTTC. This sequence encodes CASSPRRGFNNYGYTF. The variable domain in full, completed from reference TRBV18 and TRBJ1-2, reads NAGVMQNPRHLVRRRGQEARLRCSPMKGHSHVYWYRQLPEEGLKFMVYLQKENIIDESGMPKERFSAEFPKEGPSILRIQQVVRGDSAAYFCASSPRRGFNNYGYTFGSGTRLTVV.

V usage is TRBV4-1 and J usage is TRBJ1-1; no firm D call. The CDR3 spans 15 residues. CDR1 MGHRA and CDR2 YSYEKL come from the germline V gene. The germline V and J ends were trimmed by 1 base and 6 bases, with 15 bases remaining between them. Written as DNA, the CDR3 is TGCGCCAGCAGCCAAGGCTCTAGCGGCCGGCCTGAAGCTTTCTTT. Its translation is CASSQGSSGRPEAFF.

J is TRBJ2-3 and V is TRBV5-5, with 14 bases fitting TRBD2. The germline gives CDR1 SGHKS, CDR2 YYEKEE (reference sequence). Losses at the gene ends were 0 bases for V and 4 bases for J; bases not matched to a gene: 4. The CDR3 has 17 residues. The CDR3 loop is CASSLDRGLAGADTQYF. The CDR3 coding sequence is TGTGCCAGCAGCTTGGACAGGGGACTAGCGGGAGCAGATACGCAGTATTTT.

The chain has TRBV28 and TRBJ2-5; weak D call: TRBD2 (6 bases). Germline loops: CDR1 MDHEN, CDR2 SYDVKM. V lost 10 bases to trimming and J lost 5 bases, with 23 bases between them. CDR3 size: 15 residues. The DNA for the CDR3 is TGTGCCATAACACCGGCGGGGAAAATTACGGAGACCCAGTACTTC. This encodes CAITPAGKITETQYF.

This clone was seen a single time. V is TRBV5-1 and J is TRBJ1-2, with D perhaps matching TRBD1 (6 bases). The germline V gene has CDR1 SGHRS and CDR2 YFSETQ. The CDR3 totals 14 residues. V lost 4 bases and J 6 bases, leaving 16 bases between the germline ends. CDR3 sequence reads: CASSDPGQLDGYTF. The CDR3 region has the DNA TGCGCCAGCAGCGACCCCGGACAGTTGGATGGCTACACCTTC. The full variable domain, with the rest looked up from reference TRBV5-1 and TRBJ1-2, is KAGVTQTPRYLIKTRGQQVTLSCSPISGHRSVSWYQQTPGQGLQFLFEYFSETQRNKGNFPGRFSGRQFSNSRSEMNVSTLELGDSALYLCASSDPGQLDGYTFGSGTRLTVV.

The genes are TRBV11-2 and TRBJ1-6; D gene ambiguous. The V gene lost 4 bases and the J gene lost 10 bases, with 11 bases spanning the gap. CDR1 SGHAT and CDR2 FQNNGV come from the germline V gene. This CDR3 is 13 amino acids long. CDR3 in amino acids: CASSSAADSPLHF. For the CDR3, the DNA is TGTGCCAGCAGCTCCGCGGCAGACTCACCCCTCCACTTT.